The 21 T cell receptor beta chains below were found in one sample sequenced in a study of control samples from healthy donors and cancer patients. Repertoires were generated with immunoSEQ multiplex PCR, while TCRdb's copy carries only in-frame clones and drops some. The data contain roughly 400,000 clones, 75% to 95% of them singletons. Sequenced: PBMCs. Every receptor here comes from a man in his forties or fifties with head and neck cancer.

This chain connects TRBV4-2 to TRBJ1-5; tentative D call: TRBD1 (5 bases). V shed 0 bases and J shed 7 bases, with 13 bases lying between them. CDR1 LGHNA and CDR2 YNFKEQ come from the germline V gene. CDR3 length equals 15 residues. The CDR3 DNA is TGTGCCAGCAGCCAAGAAGGCGGGGGAAGACAGCCCCAGCATTTT. Amino acids: CASSQEGGGRQPQHF.

V is TRBV4-1 and J is TRBJ2-2; maybe TRBD2 (7 bases). The CDR3 extends over 16 amino acids. V dropped 0 bases and J dropped 7 bases, with 15 bases sitting between them. Germline V gene data show CDR1 as MGHRA and CDR2 as YSYEKL. In DNA, the CDR3 is TGCGCCAGCAGCCAAGAGGGGAGGGGGTTGAGCGGGGAGCTGTTTTTT. This sequence encodes CASSQEGRGLSGELFF.

The V gene is TRBV7-2, the J gene TRBJ2-3, with D possibly TRBD2 on 5 matching bases. CDR1 is SGHTA, CDR2 FQGNSA, per germline. Between the trimmed V and J ends, which lost 2 bases and 5 bases, there was a span of 17 bases. The CDR3 extends over 16 amino acids. The CDR3 sequence is CASSLTAAGGGDTQYF. The CDR3, as DNA: TGTGCCAGCAGCTTAACGGCCGCAGGAGGCGGAGATACGCAGTATTTT. The full variable domain, completed using reference TRBV7-2 and TRBJ2-3, is GAGVSQSPSNKVTEKGKDVELRCDPISGHTALYWYRQSLGQGLEFLIYFQGNSAPDKSGLPSDRFSAERTGGSVSTLTIQRTQQEDSAVYLCASSLTAAGGGDTQYFGPGTRLTVL.

V is TRBV11-3 and J is TRBJ1-1; D remains unclear. Looked up from germline, CDR1 is SGHNT and CDR2 is YENEEA. The CDR3 extends over 13 amino acids. V was cut by 2 bases and J by 1 base, with 5 bases left in between. The CDR3 is CASSLHPNTEAFF. For the CDR3, the DNA is TGTGCCAGCAGCTTACACCCGAACACTGAAGCTTTCTTT.

The chain links TRBV7-9 to TRBJ1-3, with D tentatively TRBD1 (6 bases). V was shortened by 5 bases and J by 0 bases, with 11 bases between the two germline ends. The CDR3 contains 15 residues. CDR1 SEHNR and CDR2 FQNEAQ come from the germline V gene (reference sequence). CDR3 coding DNA: TGTGCCAGCAGCCCCGGGGACATCTCTGGAAACACCATATATTTT. Its translation: CASSPGDISGNTIYF.

This rearrangement joins TRBV18 to TRBJ2-7; no firm D call. Germline values: CDR1 KGHSH, CDR2 LQKENI. V was clipped by 4 bases and J by 4 bases, with 11 bases between them. CDR3 length: 13 residues. The CDR3 nucleotides read TGTGCCAGCTCACTTTCGGACGGATACGAGCAGTACTTC. Translating gives CASSLSDGYEQYF.

This clone was seen once. The chain joins TRBV28 to TRBJ1-2; no firm D call. Trimming pared 8 bases from V and 4 bases from J, leaving 11 bases between. This CDR3 spans 12 amino acids. CDR1 MDHEN and CDR2 SYDVKM come from the germline V gene. CDR3 residues: CASRLGGYGYTF. DNA for the CDR3: TGTGCCAGCCGGCTAGGCGGCTATGGCTACACCTTC.

The CDR3 DNA follows: TGTGCCAGCAGCCCGACTAGCCTCTCCTACAATGAGCAGTTCTTC. This gives the protein CASSPTSLSYNEQFF. The V and J genes are TRBV7-8 and TRBJ2-1; 7 bases agree with TRBD2. Germline CDR1 reads SGHVS; CDR2 reads FQNEAQ. The CDR3 covers 15 residues. V shed 5 bases, J shed 0 bases, and the junction held 4 bases outside the gene matches.

The V call is TRBV15, the J call TRBJ1-6; D is perhaps TRBD1 (6 bases). CDR3 length: 15 amino acids. Trimming took off 0 bases at V and 5 bases at J, with 8 bases between the two ends. CDR1 and CDR2 (germline): LNHNV, YYDKDF (reference sequence). This chain's CDR3 is CATSREDRNNSPLHF. CDR3 bases: TGTGCCACCAGCAGAGAGGACAGAAATAATTCACCCCTCCACTTT.

The chain links TRBV30 to TRBJ2-5, with a weak D call TRBD2 (5 bases). Trimming left V 4 bases short and J 4 bases short, with 10 bases between. CDR1 and CDR2 (germline): GTSNPN, SVGIG (reference sequence). The CDR3 length is 12 residues. For the CDR3, the DNA is TGTGCCTGGACGCCTCGGGGAGAGACCCAGTACTTC. This codes for CAWTPRGETQYF.

J is TRBJ2-2 and V is TRBV2; D gene ambiguous. V was trimmed by 2 bases and J by 4 bases, leaving 5 bases between them. CDR3 length equals 13 residues. The V gene's germline CDR1 is SNHLY and CDR2 FYNNEI. CDR3: CASSESSTGELFF. DNA of the CDR3: TGTGCCAGCAGTGAAAGTAGCACCGGGGAGCTGTTTTTT.

This clone came up once. The chain has TRBV19 and TRBJ1-3, with a tentative D call TRBD1 (6 bases). The germline gives CDR1 LNHDA, CDR2 SQIVND (reference sequence). The V end was cut by 6 bases, the J end by 4 bases, with 13 bases between. The length of the CDR3 is 14 residues. CDR3 bases: TGTGCCAGTAGCCACCGGGACAAAGGAAACACCATATATTTT. Translating gives CASSHRDKGNTIYF.

The chain has TRBV7-2 and TRBJ2-7, with TRBD1 matching over 9 bases. This CDR3 has 15 amino acids. With 1 base clipped from V and 7 bases from J, the junction kept 8 bases outside the gene matches. The germline V gene encodes CDR1 SGHTA and CDR2 FQGNSA. CDR3 nucleotide sequence: TGTGCCAGCAGCTTAGAAGGGACAGGGTTGCGAGAGCAGTACTTC. Translation gives CASSLEGTGLREQYF.

The chain carries TRBV28 and TRBJ1-2; TRBD1 matches 7 bases. Trimming removed 5 bases from V and 11 bases from J; junction bases left unmatched: 5. The CDR3 spans 11 residues. Looked up from germline, CDR1 is MDHEN and CDR2 is SYDVKM. The CDR3 bases are TGTGCCAGCAGTGGGGACAGCTATTACACCTTC. This translates into CASSGDSYYTF.

The chain has TRBV12-5 and TRBJ2-7, with 7 bases fitting TRBD1. The J segment lost 1 base and the V segment lost 8 bases, leaving 11 bases of the junction unmatched. The CDR3 contains 15 residues. Per germline, CDR1 LGHNT and CDR2 FRNRAP. The DNA of the CDR3 is TGTGCTAGTCGCAGGGGGACGGACAGATCCTACGAGCAGTACTTC. Protein product: CASRRGTDRSYEQYF. The full variable domain, its missing parts supplied by reference TRBV12-5 and TRBJ2-7, is DARVTQTPRHKVTEMGQEVTMRCQPILGHNTVFWYRQTMMQGLELLAYFRNRAPLDDSGMPKDRFSAEMPDATLATLKIQPSEPRDSAVYFCASRRGTDRSYEQYFGPGTRLTVT.

This chain joins TRBV7-2 and TRBJ2-1; D remains unclear. The CDR3 sequence is 14 residues long. Trimming shortened V by 6 bases and J by 5 bases, and 14 bases separated the two germline ends. The V gene's germline CDR1 is SGHTA and CDR2 FQGNSA. The CDR3 reads CASSSLGHNNEQFF. The DNA for the CDR3 is TGTGCCAGCAGTTCTTTAGGCCACAACAATGAGCAGTTCTTC.

The genes are TRBV12-3 or TRBV12-4 and TRBJ1-1; D perhaps matches TRBD1 (6 bases). The CDR3 is made up of 13 amino acids. V was pared by 5 bases and J by 11 bases, with 18 bases between. CDR3 residues: CASSEGGALTAFF. The CDR3 DNA reads as TGTGCCAGCAGTGAGGGGGGGGCTCTAACGGCTTTCTTT.

V usage is TRBV6-6 and J usage is TRBJ1-1, with 7 bases matching TRBD1. Looked up from germline, CDR1 is MNHNY and CDR2 is SVGAGI (reference sequence). This CDR3 spans 13 amino acids. The J segment lost 4 bases and the V segment lost 2 bases, leaving 1 base of the junction unmatched. CDR3 sequence reads: CASSYRGLTEAFF. The DNA for the CDR3 is TGTGCCAGCAGTTACAGGGGGCTCACTGAAGCTTTCTTT.

V usage is TRBV7-8 and J usage is TRBJ1-2, with 7 bases that match TRBD1. Germline CDR1 is SGHVS and CDR2 is FQNEAQ. This CDR3 comprises 14 residues. V was pared by 5 bases and J by 5 bases, with 8 bases of the junction left unmatched. CDR3 loop: CASSRSNRGYGYTF. The CDR3 DNA reads TGTGCCAGCAGCCGATCTAACAGGGGTTATGGCTACACCTTC. Combining the CDR3 with reference TRBV7-8 and TRBJ1-2 gives the whole variable domain GAGVSQSPRYKVAKRGQDVALRCDPISGHVSLFWYQQALGQGPEFLTYFQNEAQLDKSGLPSDRFFAERPEGSVSTLKIQRTQQEDSAVYLCASSRSNRGYGYTFGSGTRLTVV.

This chain connects TRBV6-1 to TRBJ2-7; TRBD2 matches 9 bases. The CDR3 contains 16 residues. V lost 1 base, J lost 2 bases, and 6 bases stayed unmatched. Germline assignment: CDR1 MNHNS and CDR2 SASEGT. In DNA form, the CDR3 reads TGTGCCAGCAGTGAAGAACTAGCGGGCACAACCTACGAGCAGTACTTC. Protein: CASSEELAGTTYEQYF.

The chain employs TRBV5-1 and TRBJ1-1; 8 bases match TRBD1. The germline CDR1 and CDR2 sequences are SGHRS and YFSETQ. The CDR3 covers 16 residues. The trim removed 0 bases at V and 0 bases at J, leaving 4 bases unmatched. The CDR3 protein is CASSLDRGFMNTEAFF. The CDR3 DNA is TGCGCCAGCAGCTTGGACAGGGGGTTTATGAACACTGAAGCTTTCTTT.